This is a list of T cell receptor beta chains from one sample in a study of T-cell reconstitution after alpha-beta-depleted transplantation in children. In TCRdb, the PCR reads were re-called with MiXCR into one record per CDR3 protein. Among about 870,000 distinct CDR3 sequences listed, roughly 16% were seen once. This material consisted of PBMCs, mostly from graft donor cells, taken 360 days after TCRalphabeta/CD19-depleted stem cell transplant. The receptor set was obtained from a male patient between 10 and 17 years old who had a stem cell transplant for acute lymphoblastic leukemia, so the T cells may come from the graft donor. Each CDR3 is given with its conserved first and last residue. Each record gives: D gene, J gene, clone size, V gene, CDR3 protein, CDR3 DNA. The D gene is left open where the match is weak. The size field is filled for only some rows; it gives once, few, many or a size class.

d_call: -
j_call: TRBJ1-2
clone_size: few
v_call: TRBV6-5
cdr3_aa: CASSYSGRERMGYTF
cdr3_nt: TGTGCCAGCAGTTACTCAGGAAGGGAACGAATGGGCTACACCTTC

d_call: TRBD1
j_call: TRBJ1-2
clone_size: few
v_call: TRBV7-9
cdr3_aa: CASSLWDRPNYGYTF
cdr3_nt: TGTGCCAGCAGCTTATGGGACAGGCCTAACTATGGCTACACCTTC

d_call: -
j_call: TRBJ2-1
clone_size: many
v_call: TRBV12-3/TRBV12-4
cdr3_aa: CASRPGPRWNYNEQFF
cdr3_nt: TGTGCCAGCAGACCCGGGCCCCGATGGAACTACAATGAGCAGTTCTTC

d_call: -
j_call: TRBJ2-4
clone_size: -
v_call: TRBV7-9
cdr3_aa: CASSLIGGTENIQYF
cdr3_nt: TGTGCCAGCAGCCTGATTGGGGGGACGGAAAACATTCAGTACTTC

d_call: -
j_call: TRBJ2-7
clone_size: many
v_call: TRBV10-3
cdr3_aa: CAISLDRSYEQYF
cdr3_nt: TGTGCCATCTCCCTCGACAGGTCCTACGAGCAGTACTTC

d_call: -
j_call: TRBJ2-1
clone_size: -
v_call: TRBV2
cdr3_aa: CASTIYNEQFF
cdr3_nt: TGTGCCAGCACTATTTACAATGAGCAGTTCTTC

d_call: -
j_call: TRBJ1-1
clone_size: -
v_call: TRBV12-3/TRBV12-4
cdr3_aa: CASSPQPGRLNTEAFF
cdr3_nt: TGTGCCAGCAGCCCTCAGCCCGGCAGACTAAACACTGAAGCTTTCTTT

d_call: -
j_call: TRBJ2-1
clone_size: -
v_call: TRBV6-5
cdr3_aa: CASSFRQRDEQFF
cdr3_nt: TGTGCCAGCAGTTTCAGACAGAGGGATGAGCAGTTCTTC

d_call: -
j_call: TRBJ2-1
clone_size: -
v_call: TRBV5-1
cdr3_aa: CASSETGPALEEQFF
cdr3_nt: TGCGCCAGCAGCGAGACAGGCCCAGCCCTCGAGGAGCAGTTCTTC

d_call: -
j_call: TRBJ2-2
clone_size: -
v_call: TRBV6-2/TRBV6-3
cdr3_aa: CASGPGLGTGELFF
cdr3_nt: TGTGCCAGCGGGCCGGGACTCGGAACCGGGGAGCTGTTTTTT

d_call: -
j_call: TRBJ2-4
clone_size: -
v_call: TRBV6-5
cdr3_aa: CASSYDRAKNIQYF
cdr3_nt: TGTGCCAGCAGTTACGACAGAGCCAAAAACATTCAGTACTTC

d_call: TRBD1
j_call: TRBJ1-3
clone_size: few
v_call: TRBV12-3/TRBV12-4
cdr3_aa: CASRTGANSGNTIYF
cdr3_nt: TGTGCCAGTAGGACAGGGGCGAACTCTGGAAACACCATATATTTT

d_call: -
j_call: TRBJ2-1
clone_size: -
v_call: TRBV11-1
cdr3_aa: CASSFRRASVSWNEQFF
cdr3_nt: TGTGCCAGCAGCTTTAGGAGGGCTAGCGTTAGTTGGAATGAGCAGTTCTTC

d_call: TRBD2
j_call: TRBJ2-3
clone_size: -
v_call: TRBV4-1
cdr3_aa: CASSQGRASGRLDTQYF
cdr3_nt: TGCGCCAGCAGCCAAGGTCGGGCTAGCGGGAGATTGGATACGCAGTATTTT

d_call: TRBD2
j_call: TRBJ2-7
clone_size: -
v_call: TRBV20-1
cdr3_aa: CSAGTSGFYEQYF
cdr3_nt: TGCAGTGCTGGGACTAGCGGTTTCTACGAGCAGTACTTC

d_call: -
j_call: TRBJ1-2
clone_size: once
v_call: TRBV12-3/TRBV12-4
cdr3_aa: CASNYAGSYGYTF
cdr3_nt: TGTGCCAGCAATTATGCAGGGAGCTATGGCTACACCTTC

d_call: -
j_call: TRBJ2-1
clone_size: -
v_call: TRBV5-1
cdr3_aa: CASSRELPYNEQFF
cdr3_nt: TGCGCCAGCAGCCGGGAGCTCCCCTACAATGAGCAGTTCTTC

d_call: -
j_call: TRBJ1-1
clone_size: few
v_call: TRBV7-9
cdr3_aa: CASSFKGETEAFF
cdr3_nt: TGTGCCAGCAGCTTTAAAGGGGAAACTGAAGCTTTCTTT

d_call: TRBD1
j_call: TRBJ1-5
clone_size: few
v_call: TRBV5-1
cdr3_aa: CASSLVGGAGNQPQHF
cdr3_nt: TGCGCCAGCAGCTTGGTAGGGGGCGCGGGCAATCAGCCCCAGCATTTT

d_call: -
j_call: TRBJ2-7
clone_size: many
v_call: TRBV20-1
cdr3_aa: CSARTGPNYEQYF
cdr3_nt: TGCAGTGCTAGAACTGGACCGAACTACGAGCAGTACTTC

d_call: -
j_call: TRBJ2-5
clone_size: -
v_call: TRBV25-1
cdr3_aa: CASGGVSSGRQETQYF
cdr3_nt: TGTGCCAGCGGAGGGGTGTCGTCGGGGAGACAAGAGACCCAGTACTTC

d_call: -
j_call: TRBJ2-1
clone_size: many
v_call: TRBV4-1
cdr3_aa: CASSQGGGTNYNEQFF
cdr3_nt: TGCGCCAGCAGCCAAGGTGGGGGGACGAACTACAATGAGCAGTTCTTC

d_call: -
j_call: TRBJ2-7
clone_size: -
v_call: TRBV5-1
cdr3_aa: CASSVGSGAPDEQYF
cdr3_nt: TGCGCCAGCAGCGTAGGATCGGGGGCCCCGGACGAGCAGTACTTC

d_call: TRBD1
j_call: TRBJ2-7
clone_size: many
v_call: TRBV7-9
cdr3_aa: CASSLMTGGNSYEQYF
cdr3_nt: TGTGCCAGCAGTCTTATGACAGGGGGCAACTCCTACGAGCAGTACTTC

d_call: TRBD1
j_call: TRBJ1-6
clone_size: -
v_call: TRBV2
cdr3_aa: CASSLRDRVSPLHF
cdr3_nt: TGTGCCAGCAGTCTACGGGACAGGGTTTCACCCCTCCACTTT

d_call: -
j_call: TRBJ2-3
clone_size: few
v_call: TRBV7-9
cdr3_aa: CASSLILAPDTQYF
cdr3_nt: TGTGCCAGCAGCTTAATCCTAGCCCCAGATACGCAGTATTTT

d_call: -
j_call: TRBJ2-1
clone_size: -
v_call: TRBV9
cdr3_aa: CASSLTAQSRNEQFF
cdr3_nt: TGTGCCAGCAGTTTGACGGCCCAAAGTCGCAATGAGCAGTTCTTC

d_call: TRBD1
j_call: TRBJ2-3
clone_size: few
v_call: TRBV18
cdr3_aa: CASSSGTEYTDTQYF
cdr3_nt: TGTGCCAGCTCATCCGGGACAGAGTACACAGATACGCAGTATTTT

d_call: -
j_call: TRBJ2-4
clone_size: -
v_call: TRBV12-3/TRBV12-4
cdr3_aa: CASSTGPAPTKNIQYF
cdr3_nt: TGTGCCAGCAGCACCGGGCCCGCTCCGACCAAAAACATTCAGTACTTC

d_call: -
j_call: TRBJ2-1
clone_size: -
v_call: TRBV3-1
cdr3_aa: CASSQGGRTLANEQFF
cdr3_nt: TGTGCCAGCAGCCAAGGGGGTCGAACCTTAGCAAATGAGCAGTTCTTC

d_call: -
j_call: TRBJ1-2
clone_size: -
v_call: TRBV5-1
cdr3_aa: CASSTGTGFGYGYTF
cdr3_nt: TGCGCCAGCAGCACCGGAACAGGATTTGGCTATGGCTACACCTTC

d_call: -
j_call: TRBJ2-2
clone_size: -
v_call: TRBV7-9
cdr3_aa: CASSPPGWVNTGELFF
cdr3_nt: TGTGCCAGCAGCCCCCCAGGTTGGGTAAACACCGGGGAGCTGTTTTTT

d_call: TRBD2
j_call: TRBJ2-7
clone_size: few
v_call: TRBV20-1
cdr3_aa: CSARRGVYEQYF
cdr3_nt: TGCAGTGCTAGGCGGGGGGTCTACGAGCAGTACTTC

d_call: TRBD1
j_call: TRBJ1-1
clone_size: few
v_call: TRBV29-1
cdr3_aa: CSVQRTGWAFF
cdr3_nt: TGCAGCGTTCAGAGGACAGGGTGGGCTTTCTTT

d_call: -
j_call: TRBJ2-1
clone_size: few
v_call: TRBV27
cdr3_aa: CASIHQVGDSYNEQFF
cdr3_nt: TGTGCCAGCATACACCAGGTAGGGGACTCCTACAATGAGCAGTTCTTC

d_call: -
j_call: TRBJ2-5
clone_size: -
v_call: TRBV29-1
cdr3_aa: CSVCSGGSGLQETQYF
cdr3_nt: TGCAGCGTTTGTTCGGGTGGGAGCGGCCTCCAAGAGACCCAGTACTTC

d_call: -
j_call: TRBJ2-5
clone_size: -
v_call: TRBV3-1
cdr3_aa: CASSQEDALPLQETQYF
cdr3_nt: TGTGCCAGCAGCCAAGAAGACGCACTACCCCTCCAAGAGACCCAGTACTTC

d_call: -
j_call: TRBJ1-3
clone_size: -
v_call: TRBV20-1
cdr3_aa: CSALLGGRAGNTIYF
cdr3_nt: TGCAGTGCTCTCCTGGGAGGGAGGGCTGGAAACACCATATATTTT

d_call: -
j_call: TRBJ2-2
clone_size: few
v_call: TRBV4-1
cdr3_aa: CASSQGGAELFF
cdr3_nt: TGCGCCAGCAGCCAAGGGGGGGCAGAGCTGTTTTTT

d_call: TRBD2
j_call: TRBJ2-5
clone_size: many
v_call: TRBV7-2
cdr3_aa: CASRKPGLAGQETQYF
cdr3_nt: TGTGCCAGCAGAAAACCGGGACTAGCGGGGCAAGAGACCCAGTACTTC

d_call: -
j_call: TRBJ1-3
clone_size: few
v_call: TRBV5-5
cdr3_aa: CASSFSAVTSGNTIYF
cdr3_nt: TGTGCCAGCAGCTTCTCGGCGGTAACCTCTGGAAACACCATATATTTT

d_call: -
j_call: TRBJ1-1
clone_size: few
v_call: TRBV7-3
cdr3_aa: CASSLEYTLNTEAFF
cdr3_nt: TGTGCCAGCAGCTTAGAGTACACTCTGAACACTGAAGCTTTCTTT

d_call: -
j_call: TRBJ1-1
clone_size: few
v_call: TRBV7-9
cdr3_aa: CASSSDGRGTEAFF
cdr3_nt: TGTGCCAGCAGCTCGGACGGGAGGGGCACTGAAGCTTTCTTT

d_call: TRBD2
j_call: TRBJ2-3
clone_size: few
v_call: TRBV14
cdr3_aa: CASSPHATGGQYF
cdr3_nt: TGTGCCAGCAGCCCCCATGCAACGGGAGGGCAGTATTTT

d_call: -
j_call: TRBJ1-5
clone_size: -
v_call: TRBV29-1
cdr3_aa: CSVLYGDEPQHF
cdr3_nt: TGCAGCGTTTTGTACGGTGACGAGCCCCAGCATTTT

d_call: -
j_call: TRBJ1-1
clone_size: few
v_call: TRBV19
cdr3_aa: CASSIAEGANTEAFF
cdr3_nt: TGTGCCAGTAGTATAGCGGAAGGAGCCAACACTGAAGCTTTCTTT

d_call: TRBD2
j_call: TRBJ2-1
clone_size: -
v_call: TRBV9
cdr3_aa: CASSVAGSGRAGYNEQFF
cdr3_nt: TGTGCCAGCAGCGTAGCCGGTAGCGGGAGGGCCGGCTACAATGAGCAGTTCTTC

d_call: -
j_call: TRBJ2-2
clone_size: -
v_call: TRBV4-1
cdr3_aa: CASSQGGLNTGELFF
cdr3_nt: TGCGCCAGCAGCCAAGGGGGACTCAACACCGGGGAGCTGTTTTTT

d_call: TRBD2
j_call: TRBJ2-3
clone_size: -
v_call: TRBV27
cdr3_aa: CASSLSRLAGTQYF
cdr3_nt: TGTGCCAGCAGTTTATCCAGACTAGCGGGAACGCAGTATTTT

d_call: -
j_call: TRBJ2-7
clone_size: few
v_call: TRBV10-3
cdr3_aa: CAISGGNTGTIRYEQYF
cdr3_nt: TGTGCCATCTCTGGGGGGAACACCGGGACAATCCGCTACGAGCAGTACTTC

d_call: TRBD2
j_call: TRBJ2-7
clone_size: -
v_call: TRBV20-1
cdr3_aa: CSAQKDGTSREQYF
cdr3_nt: TGCAGTGCTCAGAAAGATGGGACTAGTCGCGAGCAGTACTTC